Each of the 6 T cell receptor beta chains below was sequenced from the same sample in a study of cytomegalovirus exposure and HLA in healthy donors. This PCR relied on a set of 60 Vbeta primers and 13 Jbeta primers. Profiled with immunoSEQ multiplex PCR; TCRdb holds only in-frame clones, not every one. This sample has over 250,000 clones; 86% occur once, and the top ten carry 3.5% to 4%. Sequencing was done on a sample of PBMCs. Every receptor here comes from a man aged 35-49 years in good health and CMV-seropositive.

In regard to this clone: Other DNA sequences of this sample code for an identical CDR3. This chain connects TRBV9 to TRBJ1-5, with 9 positions matching TRBD1. The V gene's germline CDR1 is SGDLS and CDR2 YYNGEE. After removal of 3 bases from V and 1 base from J, the junction contained 2 bases not matched to a gene. The CDR3 consists of 15 residues. The CDR3 nucleotides read TGTGCCAGCAGCGCAGGGACAGGGAGCAATCAGCCCCAGCATTTT. Translation gives CASSAGTGSNQPQHF.

Comments on this clone: One end of the junction fails to match germline, which may point to a read error. The chain couples TRBV7-9 to TRBJ1-4; D is possibly TRBD1 (5 bases). CDR1 SEHNR and CDR2 FQNEAQ come from the germline V gene (reference sequence). The CDR3 length is 14 residues. The CDR3, as DNA: TGTTCCAGCGGGGTACGGGGGACTAATGAAAAACTGTTTTTT. Its protein product is CSSGVRGTNEKLFF.

The chain joins TRBV30 to TRBJ2-2; D is possibly TRBD2 (5 bases). This CDR3 contains 17 residues. V lost 0 bases to trimming and J lost 1 base, with 15 bases between them. In germline, CDR1 is GTSNPN, CDR2 SVGIG (reference sequence). The CDR3 DNA sequence: TGTGCCTGGAGTGTCTTAGCGTCGACCCTGAACACCGGGGAGCTGTTTTTT. Protein: CAWSVLASTLNTGELFF.

The chain links TRBV19 to TRBJ2-3, with 9 bases that match TRBD2. The V and J ends lost 5 bases and 3 bases, in that order; junction bases with no gene match: 9. The V gene's germline CDR1 is LNHDA and CDR2 SQIVND (reference sequence). The CDR3 is made up of 16 amino acids. CDR3 sequence (DNA): TGTGCCAGTAGTTTTCGTAGCGGGAGAGGGACAGATACGCAGTATTTT. Protein: CASSFRSGRGTDTQYF.

The chain joins TRBV7-3 to TRBJ2-7; 11 bases align to TRBD2. Germline V gives CDR1 SGHTA, CDR2 FQGTGA. V lost 1 base and J lost 0; bases outside the gene matches: 8. The CDR3 is made up of 18 amino acids. The CDR3 DNA is TGTGCCAGCAGCTTAAGGCTAGCGGGAGGACCTCCCTCCTACGAGCAGTACTTC. This codes for CASSLRLAGGPPSYEQYF.

This chain links TRBV28 with TRBJ2-6; 13 nucleotides agree with TRBD2. With 11 bases clipped from V and 1 base from J, the junction kept 20 bases outside the gene matches. Germline V gene data show CDR1 as MDHEN and CDR2 as SYDVKM. The CDR3 covers 21 residues. CDR3 amino acids: CAEFFSTSGRAFGSGANVLTF. CDR3 sequence (DNA): TGTGCCGAATTCTTCTCCACTAGCGGGAGGGCCTTCGGGTCTGGGGCCAACGTCCTGACTTTC.